A single sample gave rise to the 25 T cell receptor beta chains below, sequenced in a study of cytomegalovirus exposure and HLA in healthy donors. The primer mix had 60 Vbeta and 13 Jbeta primers. The data were produced by immunoSEQ multiplex PCR, yet TCRdb's version contains in-frame clones alone and is incomplete. In the table there are 120,000 or so clones, more than 70% of which are singletons. The sequencing input was PBMCs. The receptors come from a man between 45 and 60 years old in good health and CMV-seronegative.

The J gene is TRBJ2-1, the V gene TRBV5-4, with TRBD2 identical over 7 bases. With V trimmed by 3 bases and J by 9 bases, 9 bases remained unmatched. Germline CDR1 is SGHNT and CDR2 is YYREEE (reference sequence). The CDR3 totals 14 residues. The CDR3 protein is CASSSEGREFEQFF. The CDR3 region has the DNA TGTGCCAGCAGCTCCGAGGGGCGGGAGTTTGAGCAGTTCTTC.

The chain employs TRBV9 and TRBJ2-1; perhaps TRBD1 as D (6 bases). The V and J ends lost 3 bases and 7 bases respectively, with 17 bases between them. Germline assignment: CDR1 SGDLS and CDR2 YYNGEE. There are 15 residues in the CDR3. Here the CDR3 reads CASSAPGTPWNEQFF. The DNA of the CDR3 is TGTGCCAGCAGCGCCCCCGGGACACCATGGAATGAGCAGTTCTTC.

The chain combines TRBV7-2 with TRBJ1-3, with D possibly matching TRBD1 (6 bases). CDR3 length equals 14 residues. Germline CDR1 SGHTA, CDR2 FQGNSA. V was shortened by 0 bases and J by 3 bases, with 6 bases between the two germline ends. The CDR3 region has the DNA TGTGCCAGCAGCTTAGCCAGGGGTGGAAACACCATATATTTT. Its protein product is CASSLARGGNTIYF. Based on the CDR3 plus reference TRBV7-2 and TRBJ1-3, the full variable domain is GAGVSQSPSNKVTEKGKDVELRCDPISGHTALYWYRQSLGQGLEFLIYFQGNSAPDKSGLPSDRFSAERTGGSVSTLTIQRTQQEDSAVYLCASSLARGGNTIYFGEGSWLTVV.

This clone was found a few times. The V call is TRBV30, the J call TRBJ1-2; tentatively, D is TRBD1 (5 bases). Germline assignment: CDR1 GTSNPN and CDR2 SVGIG (reference sequence). The length of the CDR3 is 14 residues. V lost 2 bases to trimming and J lost 3 bases, with 13 bases between them. The CDR3 here is CAWSFGTFDYGYTF. For the CDR3, the DNA is TGTGCCTGGAGTTTTGGGACTTTCGACTATGGCTACACCTTC.

On this clone: The identical CDR3 is also encoded by other nucleotide sequences in the sample. This chain uses TRBV9 with TRBJ2-1; no clear D gene. Germline V gene lookup returns CDR1 SGDLS and CDR2 YYNGEE. V dropped 2 bases and J dropped 0 bases, with 6 bases sitting between them. This CDR3 region has 14 residues. CDR3 nucleotide sequence: TGTGCCAGCAGCGTCGGTAGCTCCTACAATGAGCAGTTCTTC. Its protein product is CASSVGSSYNEQFF.

The rearrangement links TRBV21-1 to TRBJ1-2; the table calls TRBD1, which could not be checked here. TRBV21-1 corresponds to a pseudogene. The CDR3 is 18 amino acids. The CDR3 region is CASSKEVITGMRDYGYTF. The CDR3 DNA is TGTGCCAGCAGCAAAGAAGTAATTACAGGGATGAGAGACTATGGCTACACCTTC.

This clone was observed a few times. The chain employs TRBV5-1 and TRBJ1-4; tentatively, D is TRBD1 (6 bases). Germline CDR1 is SGHRS and CDR2 is YFSETQ. CDR3 size: 14 residues. V dropped 3 bases and J dropped 8 bases, with 14 bases sitting between them. CDR3 sequence (DNA): TGCGCCAGCAGCTCCGGACAGCGTACCGAAAAACTGTTTTTT. Its protein product is CASSSGQRTEKLFF.

The genes are TRBV6-6 and TRBJ2-7; TRBD2 aligns across 7 bases. CDR3 length: 15 residues. The J segment lost 5 bases and the V segment lost 7 bases, leaving 14 bases of the junction unmatched. Looked up from germline, CDR1 is MNHNY and CDR2 is SVGAGI (reference sequence). CDR3: CASTTAGTNNDEQYF. CDR3 coding DNA: TGTGCCAGCACCACCGCCGGGACTAACAACGACGAGCAGTACTTC.

CDR3 region: CASSEGQGSTDTQYF. In nucleotides, the CDR3 is TGTGCCAGTAGTGAGGGACAGGGAAGCACAGATACGCAGTATTTT. The rearrangement links TRBV19 to TRBJ2-3, with TRBD1 matching 9 bases. In germline, CDR1 is LNHDA, CDR2 SQIVND (reference sequence). This CDR3 comprises 15 residues. V trimming: 5 bases; J trimming: 0 bases; junction bases outside the gene matches: 3.

V gene TRBV20-1 combines with J gene TRBJ2-7, with 7 bases aligning to TRBD1. This CDR3 spans 11 amino acids. Trimming cost V 6 bases and J 7 bases; bases outside gene matches: 6. CDR1 and CDR2 (germline): DFQATT, SNEGSKA (reference sequence). CDR3 bases: TGCAGTGCCCCGACAGGGTCAGAGCAGTACTTC. Residues: CSAPTGSEQYF.

The rearrangement links TRBV29-1 to TRBJ2-7; 7 bases fit TRBD1. Germline trimming cut 1 base from V and 2 bases from J; bases unmatched to any gene: 5. Germline V gene data show CDR1 as SQVTM and CDR2 as ANQGSEA. The CDR3 consists of 14 residues. The CDR3 sequence: CSVEGQGETYEQYF. The CDR3 DNA sequence: TGCAGCGTTGAAGGGCAGGGGGAAACCTACGAGCAGTACTTC.

The chain couples TRBV5-6 to TRBJ1-1; D remains ambiguous. V gave up 4 bases and J gave up 3 bases, with 13 bases separating them. The CDR3 length is 14 residues. The germline V gene has CDR1 SGHDT and CDR2 YYEEEE. The CDR3 protein is CASSVQSLYTEAFF. CDR3 nucleotides: TGTGCCAGCAGCGTACAGAGCCTCTACACTGAAGCTTTCTTT.

The J gene is TRBJ2-1, the V gene TRBV19, with 12 bases fitting TRBD1. The CDR3 is 14 amino acids. Germline V gene data show CDR1 as LNHDA and CDR2 as SQIVND (reference sequence). The V and J ends lost 5 bases and 10 bases, in that order; junction bases with no gene match: 6. CDR3 loop: CASSGTGGAGEQFF. CDR3 nucleotide sequence: TGTGCCAGTAGTGGGACAGGGGGCGCAGGCGAGCAGTTCTTC.

The chain couples TRBV7-9 to TRBJ2-2; 8 nucleotides match TRBD1. The CDR3 runs to 14 residues. V shed 4 bases, J shed 5 bases, and the junction held 3 bases outside the gene matches. CDR1 SEHNR and CDR2 FQNEAQ come from the germline V gene (reference sequence). The CDR3 spells CASSSGGLTGELFF. CDR3 in DNA: TGTGCCAGCAGCTCAGGGGGCTTGACCGGGGAGCTGTTTTTT. The complete variable domain, with remaining parts taken from reference TRBV7-9 and TRBJ2-2, reads DTGVSQNPRHKITKRGQNVTFRCDPISEHNRLYWYRQTLGQGPEFLTYFQNEAQLEKSRLLSDRFSAERPKGSFSTLEIQRTEQGDSAMYLCASSSGGLTGELFFGEGSRLTVL.

This clone occurred once. V gene TRBV10-3 combines with J gene TRBJ1-5, with TRBD1 as a possible D gene (6 bases). CDR1 and CDR2 from the germline V gene are ENHRY and SYGVKD. The CDR3 loop spans 15 amino acids. Between the trimmed V and J ends, which lost 10 bases and 4 bases, there was a span of 20 bases. CDR3 sequence (DNA): TGTGCCACCCGACAGGCCGACGGATATAATCAGCCCCAGCATTTT. Translating it yields CATRQADGYNQPQHF.

The chain employs TRBV29-1 and TRBJ1-2; TRBD1 is a possible D gene (5 bases). V gave up 3 bases and J gave up 4 bases, with 9 bases separating them. This CDR3 comprises 12 residues. Germline V gives CDR1 SQVTM, CDR2 ANQGSEA. The CDR3 bases are TGCAGCGTTGAGGACACGAGCTATGGCTACACCTTC. Its translation: CSVEDTSYGYTF.

The chain employs TRBV7-2 and TRBJ2-7; the match to TRBD1 covers 9 bases. CDR3 length: 15 amino acids. Germline CDR1 reads SGHTA; CDR2 reads FQGNSA. The ends lost 1 base at V and 3 bases at J; junction bases unmatched: 4. CDR3 region: CASSLEWDRVYEQYF. CDR3 bases: TGTGCCAGCAGCTTAGAGTGGGACAGGGTCTACGAGCAGTACTTC.

The CDR3: CATADRGDSPLHF. The DNA of the CDR3 is TGTGCCACCGCGGACAGGGGGGATTCACCCCTCCACTTT. The chain recombines TRBV19 with TRBJ1-6, with TRBD1 matching over 10 bases. Trimming at V came to 10 bases and at J to 8 bases, leaving 5 bases not matched to a gene. The CDR3 runs to 13 residues. Germline CDR1 LNHDA, CDR2 SQIVND (reference sequence). Variable domain in full (rest from reference TRBV19 and TRBJ1-6): DGGITQSPKYLFRKEGQNVTLSCEQNLNHDAMYWYRQDPGQGLRLIYYSQIVNDFQKGDIAEGYSVSREKKESFPLTVTSAQKNPTAFYLCATADRGDSPLHFGNGTRLTVT.

The chain employs TRBV19 and TRBJ2-1; D might be TRBD2 (7 bases). The CDR3 is 13 amino acids. Germline assignment: CDR1 LNHDA and CDR2 SQIVND (reference sequence). V was cut by 2 bases and J by 14 bases, with 16 bases left in between. As DNA, the CDR3 is TGTGCCAGTAGTATAACGGGGGGCAGACAGGAGTTCTTC. This codes for CASSITGGRQEFF.

This clone was recorded only once. The V gene is TRBV5-1, the J gene TRBJ2-1; 8 bases align to TRBD2. The CDR3 runs 15 residues. Germline V gives CDR1 SGHRS, CDR2 YFSETQ. The V gene end was trimmed by 2 bases and the J gene end by 8 bases; junction bases not matched to a gene: 9. Written as DNA, the CDR3 is TGCGCCAGCAGCTTAAGGGCTAGCGGGCAAGATGAGCAGTTCTTC. Its protein product is CASSLRASGQDEQFF.

CDR3 sequence reads: CASSLAAGTGNLAGVYEQYF. The DNA for the CDR3 is TGTGCCAGCAGTCTCGCCGCCGGGACTGGAAATCTAGCGGGAGTTTACGAGCAGTACTTC. The rearrangement links TRBV27 to TRBJ2-7, with 10 positions matching TRBD2. Trimming at V came to 5 bases and at J to 4 bases, leaving 23 bases not matched to a gene. Germline loops: CDR1 MNHEY, CDR2 SMNVEV (reference sequence). The CDR3 has 20 residues.

The chain couples TRBV2 to TRBJ2-5; TRBD2 aligns across 14 bases. Per the germline V gene, CDR1 is SNHLY and CDR2 is FYNNEI. V was pared by 11 bases and J by 4 bases, with 3 bases of the junction left unmatched. The CDR3 covers 13 residues. CDR3 in amino acids: CAGTSGRSETQYF. DNA of the CDR3: TGTGCCGGGACTAGCGGGAGATCAGAGACCCAGTACTTC.

This clone has only a few counts. V usage is TRBV27 and J usage is TRBJ2-7, with TRBD1 matching 9 bases. The germline CDR1 and CDR2 sequences are MNHEY and SMNVEV (reference sequence). V shed 3 bases, J shed 3 bases, and the junction held 6 bases outside the gene matches. The CDR3 has 15 amino acids. The CDR3 here is CASSLIRTGVYEQYF. The CDR3, as DNA: TGTGCCAGCAGTTTGATACGGACAGGGGTCTACGAGCAGTACTTC.

DNA of the CDR3: TGCGCCAGCAGTCGGGACAGGGGGCGTCAGCCCCAGCATTTT. It translates to CASSRDRGRQPQHF. This rearrangement joins TRBV23-1 to TRBJ1-5, with 12 nucleotides matching TRBD1. TRBV23-1 is flagged as an ORF with uncertain function. V lost 4 bases, J lost 6 bases, and 1 base stayed unmatched. The CDR3 runs to 14 residues.

The chain combines TRBV4-3 with TRBJ2-5; the D gene is possibly TRBD2 (6 bases). Trimming took off 0 bases at V and 2 bases at J, with 10 bases between the two ends. Germline V CDR1 and CDR2: LGHNA, YSLEER. The CDR3 extends over 15 amino acids. The CDR3 spells CASSQEGGRQETQYF. CDR3 nucleotide sequence: TGCGCCAGCAGCCAAGAAGGAGGGCGACAAGAGACCCAGTACTTC.